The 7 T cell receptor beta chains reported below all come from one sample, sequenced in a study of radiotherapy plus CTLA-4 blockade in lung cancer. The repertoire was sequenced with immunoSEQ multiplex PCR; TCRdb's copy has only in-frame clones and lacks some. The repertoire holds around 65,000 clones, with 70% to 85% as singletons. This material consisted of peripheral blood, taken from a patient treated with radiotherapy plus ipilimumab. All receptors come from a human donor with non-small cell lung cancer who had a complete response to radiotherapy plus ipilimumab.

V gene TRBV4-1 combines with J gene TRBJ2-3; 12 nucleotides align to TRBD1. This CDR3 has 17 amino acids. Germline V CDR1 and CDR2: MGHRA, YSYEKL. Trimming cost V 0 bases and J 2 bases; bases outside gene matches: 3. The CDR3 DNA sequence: TGCGCCAGCAGCCAAGATGGGACAGGGGGCTTCACAGATACGCAGTATTTT. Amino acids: CASSQDGTGGFTDTQYF.

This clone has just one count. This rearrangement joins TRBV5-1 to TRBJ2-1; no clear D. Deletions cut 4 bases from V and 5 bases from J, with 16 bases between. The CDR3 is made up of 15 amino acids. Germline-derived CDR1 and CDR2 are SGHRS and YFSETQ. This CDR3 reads CASSPGLFIHNEQFF. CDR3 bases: TGCGCCAGCAGCCCCGGCCTTTTCATTCACAATGAGCAGTTCTTC.

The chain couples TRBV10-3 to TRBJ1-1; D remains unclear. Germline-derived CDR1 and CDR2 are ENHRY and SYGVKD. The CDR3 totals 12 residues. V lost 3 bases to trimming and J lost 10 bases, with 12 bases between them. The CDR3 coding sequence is TGTGCCATCAGTGAAGAATGGCGGGGAGCTTTCTTT. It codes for CAISEEWRGAFF.

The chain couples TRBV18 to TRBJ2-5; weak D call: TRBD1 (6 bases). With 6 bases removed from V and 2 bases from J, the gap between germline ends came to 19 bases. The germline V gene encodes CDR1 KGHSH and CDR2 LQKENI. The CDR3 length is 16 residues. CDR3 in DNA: TGTGCCAGCTCTCCGGAGGTGCCAGGGGCGCAAGAGACCCAGTACTTC. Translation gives CASSPEVPGAQETQYF.

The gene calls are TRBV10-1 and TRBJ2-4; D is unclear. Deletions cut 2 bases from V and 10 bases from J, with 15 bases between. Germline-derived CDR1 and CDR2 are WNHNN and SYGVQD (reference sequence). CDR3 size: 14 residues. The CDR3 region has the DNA TGCGCCAGCAGTGAGGAGAGGTACACTCGGATTCAGTACTTC. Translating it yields CASSEERYTRIQYF.

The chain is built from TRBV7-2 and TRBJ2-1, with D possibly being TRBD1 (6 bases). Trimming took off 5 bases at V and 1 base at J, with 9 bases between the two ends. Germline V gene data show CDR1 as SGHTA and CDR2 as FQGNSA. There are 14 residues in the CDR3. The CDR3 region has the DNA TGTGCCAGCAGCCCCGGACAGTCCTACAATGAGCAGTTCTTC. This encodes CASSPGQSYNEQFF.

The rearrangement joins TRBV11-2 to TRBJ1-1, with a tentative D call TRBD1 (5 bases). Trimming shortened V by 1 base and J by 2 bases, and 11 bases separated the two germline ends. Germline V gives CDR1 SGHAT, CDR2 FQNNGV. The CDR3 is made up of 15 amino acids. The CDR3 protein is CASSLVGGGNTEAFF. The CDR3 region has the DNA TGTGCCAGCAGCTTAGTCGGGGGGGGTAACACTGAAGCTTTCTTT. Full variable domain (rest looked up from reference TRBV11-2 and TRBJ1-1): EAGVAQSPRYKIIEKRQSVAFWCNPISGHATLYWYQQILGQGPKLLIQFQNNGVVDDSQLPKDRFSAERLKGVDSTLKIQPAKLEDSAVYLCASSLVGGGNTEAFFGQGTRLTVV.